This T cell receptor (beta chain) comes out of a study of resident and recirculating memory T cells in vitiligo. Sequencing was performed with immunoSEQ multiplex PCR; in TCRdb, only in-frame clones are kept and a portion is missing. The data hold tens of thousands of clones, with 92% observed a single time. Study conclusions and caveats: Clonality differed among vitiligo lesions, with no unique dominant clone.

The length of the CDR3 is 15 residues. Germline V gives CDR1 SNHLY, CDR2 FYNNEI. The germline V and J ends were trimmed by 5 bases and 1 base, with 14 bases remaining between them. The sample holds a few counts of this clone. As yet, its antigen is unknown. Confetti depigmentation, marking active vitiligo, was absent in these patients. J is TRBJ1-1 and V is TRBV2; D uncertain. Material for sequencing was blood. This TCR was sampled from a male donor with vitiligo. The chain's CDR3 is CASSPYPRGNTEAFF. The CDR3, as DNA: TGTGCCAGCAGTCCCTACCCCCGAGGGAACACTGAAGCTTTCTTT.